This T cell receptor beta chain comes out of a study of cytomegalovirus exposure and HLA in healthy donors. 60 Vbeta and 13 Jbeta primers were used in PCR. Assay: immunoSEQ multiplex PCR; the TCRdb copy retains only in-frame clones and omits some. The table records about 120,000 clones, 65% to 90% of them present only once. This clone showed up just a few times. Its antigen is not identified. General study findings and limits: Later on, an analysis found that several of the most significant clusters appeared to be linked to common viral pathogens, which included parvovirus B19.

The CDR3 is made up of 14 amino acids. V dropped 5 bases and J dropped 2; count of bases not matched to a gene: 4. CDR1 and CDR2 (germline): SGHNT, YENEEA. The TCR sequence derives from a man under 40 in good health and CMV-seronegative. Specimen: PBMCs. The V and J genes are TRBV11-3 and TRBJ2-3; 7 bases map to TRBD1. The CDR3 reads CASSQGEPTDTQYF. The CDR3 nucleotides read TGTGCCAGCAGCCAGGGGGAGCCCACAGATACGCAGTATTTT.